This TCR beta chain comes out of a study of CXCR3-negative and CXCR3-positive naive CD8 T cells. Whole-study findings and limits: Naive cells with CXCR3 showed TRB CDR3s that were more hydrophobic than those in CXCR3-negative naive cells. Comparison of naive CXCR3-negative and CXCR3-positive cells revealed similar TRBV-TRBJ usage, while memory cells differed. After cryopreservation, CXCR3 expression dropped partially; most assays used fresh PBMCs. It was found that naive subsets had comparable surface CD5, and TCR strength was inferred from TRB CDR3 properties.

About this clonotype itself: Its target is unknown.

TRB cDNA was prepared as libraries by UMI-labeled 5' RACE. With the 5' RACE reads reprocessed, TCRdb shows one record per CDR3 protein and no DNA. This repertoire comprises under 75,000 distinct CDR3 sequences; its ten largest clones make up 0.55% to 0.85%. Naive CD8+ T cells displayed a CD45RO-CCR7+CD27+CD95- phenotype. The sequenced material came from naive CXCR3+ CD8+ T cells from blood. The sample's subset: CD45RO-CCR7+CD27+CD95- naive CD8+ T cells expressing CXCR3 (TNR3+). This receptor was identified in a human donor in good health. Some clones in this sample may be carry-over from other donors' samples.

The CDR3 reads CSPWIRGAHNEQFF. The V and J genes are TRBV20-1 and TRBJ2-1; TCRdb's assignment of TRBD1 cannot be checked, as there is no DNA. CDR3 length equals 14 residues. Germline CDR1 DFQATT, CDR2 SNEGSKA (reference sequence).